This section outlines one T cell receptor beta chain sequence together with its context. This clone was picked up a small number of times. The antigen this receptor binds is unknown. No per-base quality is available; no much larger clone lies one base away. The sample belongs to a study of PD-1 blockade in classical Hodgkin lymphoma (TCRdb year 2020). Study-wide context: Nivolumab dosing was 3 mg/kg intravenously every 2 weeks, continuing until either disease progression or unacceptable toxicity. A peripheral blood immune signature of response to PD-1 blockade in classical Hodgkin lymphoma was defined using TCR beta sequencing and CyTOF.

Genomic DNA was extracted with the Qiagen DNeasy kit from unsorted PBMCs and from negatively selected CD4+ and CD8+ fractions. TCR beta CDR3 regions were amplified by immunoSEQ multiplex PCR using primers annealing to V and J segments. A synthetic immune receptor repertoire was used to minimize amplification bias, and any residual bias was removed computationally once sequencing was done. In the authors' own workflow: Custom Python scripts were used to quantify repertoire diversity as the Shannon entropy index. Unsorted, CD4+ and CD8+ repertoires were analyzed separately, except in combined analyses where CD4+ and CD8+ sequences were merged in silico. A clone was considered expanded if an increase in frequency of at least 2-fold after treatment relative to C1D1 was found, and a pseudocount of 0.5 was applied to clones undetected at baseline. Clones with 0 or 1 copy at C1D1 were classified as singleton clones, and clones with 2 or more copies were classified as non-singleton clones. By matching protein sequences in sorted samples from the same patient, clones expanded in unsorted samples were annotated as CD4+, CD8+ or unknown. Diversity changes from C1D1 to C4D1 were tested in paired samples using Wilcoxon tests. TCRdb stores this immuneACCESS table with in-frame sequences only. Part of the clones is absent; in the studies checked, under half of the shortfall reflects unresolved V genes, and no reason is known for the rest. D and trimming come from the DNA, and the V and J calls and clone size come from that table. The sample profile shows 75,000 to 100,000 clones; about four fifths of them were found once. The ten top clones hold under 20% of the sample.

The CDR3 starts with the cysteine, ends with the phenylalanine, and has 16 residues. The kept DNA is CDR3 alone, 48 bases in frame from the first base. V loses 4 bases at its end and J loses 4 bases; junction bases beyond the gene matches: 9. The germline V gene supplies CDR1 MGHRA and CDR2 YSYEKL. Broad study findings and their caveats: By C4D1, a significant rise was seen in CD4+ TCR diversity but not in CD8+ TCR diversity (p=0.0027 vs p=0.16), and the rise was most apparent among complete responders (p=0.02). The study was restricted to a single clinical trial cohort, and the causes of repertoire differences, possibly disease activity or prior therapy, were left undefined. Diversity was lower in patients who began nivolumab less than 1 year after ASCT, so these patients were left out of later analyses to avoid confounding by immune reconstitution. Baseline TCR diversity was reported as lower in newly diagnosed patients than in healthy donors, and lower still in relapsed/refractory patients. Trial patients with a complete response had baseline diversity similar to that of newly diagnosed patients, while partial responders and progressors had significantly lower diversity.

The time point label on this specimen signifies: cycle 2 day 1 (C2D1) of nivolumab. All trial patients had relapsed after autologous stem cell transplantation, with cohorts A, B and C differing in prior brentuximab vedotin exposure. The trial cohort was composed of around 60 patients with relapsed/refractory classical Hodgkin lymphoma, for whom complete response, partial response or progressive disease was recorded as best overall response. Single-agent nivolumab was administered to trial patients in the multi-cohort phase II CheckMate 205 trial. Best overall response was determined by an independent review committee according to the 2007 International Working Group response criteria. Trial PBMCs were collected immediately before nivolumab initiation (C1D1) and during therapy at cycle 2 day 1 and cycle 4 day 1. After peripheral blood was drawn into 8 mL Vacutainer Cell Preparation Tubes, PBMCs were isolated by centrifugation and then cryopreserved.

The chain is made from TRBV4-1 and TRBJ2-2, with 7 central nucleotides matching TRBD1. This clonotype was obtained from a human donor with classical Hodgkin lymphoma. The input for sequencing was peripheral blood mononuclear cells (PBMCs), taken before the second cycle of nivolumab. At the DNA level, the sequence is TGCGCCAGCAGCCCAGGCCGGGACAGCTTCACCGGGGAGCTGTTTTTT. It is translated as CASSPGRDSFTGELFF.